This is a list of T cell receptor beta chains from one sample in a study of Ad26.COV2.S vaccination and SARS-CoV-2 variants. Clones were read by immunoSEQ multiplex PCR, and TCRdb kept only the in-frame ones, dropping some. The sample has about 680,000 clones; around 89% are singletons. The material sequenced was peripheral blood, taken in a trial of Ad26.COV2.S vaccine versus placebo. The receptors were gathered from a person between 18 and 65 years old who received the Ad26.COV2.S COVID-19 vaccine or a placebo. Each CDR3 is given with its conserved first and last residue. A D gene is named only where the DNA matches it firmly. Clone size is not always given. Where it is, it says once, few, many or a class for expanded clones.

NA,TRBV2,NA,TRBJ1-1,TGTGCCAGCAGTAGGGGTTTCGTAACCCCGAACACTGAAGCTTTCTTT,CASSRGFVTPNTEAFF
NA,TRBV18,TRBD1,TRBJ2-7,TGTGCCAGCTCACCGCGGGACAGGCCCTACGAGCAGTACTTC,CASSPRDRPYEQYF
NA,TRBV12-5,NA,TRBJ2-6,TGTGCTAGTGCCCCAACGCAGTTCTCTGGGGCCAACGTCCTGACTTTC,CASAPTQFSGANVLTF
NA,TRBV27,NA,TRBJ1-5,TGTGCCAGCAGTTTCGTCAATCAGCCCCAGCATTTT,CASSFVNQPQHF
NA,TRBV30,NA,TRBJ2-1,TGTGCCTGGAGGACGGGCGCCTACAATGAGCAGTTCTTC,CAWRTGAYNEQFF
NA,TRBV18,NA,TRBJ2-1,TGTGCCAGCTCACCAGGAGGACCCTCCTACAATGAGCAGTTCTTC,CASSPGGPSYNEQFF
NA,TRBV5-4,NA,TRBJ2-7,TGTGCCAGTTCCCCCCGCGGTCCCTCCTACGAGCAGTACTTC,CASSPRGPSYEQYF
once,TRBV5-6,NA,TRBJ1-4,TGTGCCAGCAGCTTGTTAACCCAACTGATTGGGAATGAAAAACTGTTTTTT,CASSLLTQLIGNEKLFF
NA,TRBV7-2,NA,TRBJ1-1,TGTGCCAGCAGCTTGGACCCAGGGCCTACTGAAGCTTTCTTT,CASSLDPGPTEAFF
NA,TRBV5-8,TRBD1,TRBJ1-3,TGTGCCAGCAGCTCCTTTCCGGGACAGGCCTCTGGAAACACCATATATTTT,CASSSFPGQASGNTIYF